The next 14 T cell receptor beta chains were all read from a single sample in a study of T cell responses to AZD1222 COVID-19 vaccine. Only in-frame clones appear in the TCRdb table, and some are missing; sequencing was by immunoSEQ multiplex PCR. Counted here are 120,000 or so clones, about nine tenths occurring once; the ten biggest clones make up 1.5%. Sequencing was performed on peripheral blood, taken on day 0 of AZD1222 vaccination. These receptor sequences come from an adult in good health.

This clone was picked up one time. This sequence joins TRBV27 and TRBJ1-1, with unresolved D. The CDR3 is 13 residues long. V lost 6 bases to trimming and J lost 1 base, with 9 bases between them. Germline lookup yields CDR1 MNHEY and CDR2 SMNVEV (reference sequence). CDR3 bases: TGTGCCAGCAGGATTACGGCGAACACTGAAGCTTTCTTT. Its translation: CASRITANTEAFF.

The gene calls are TRBV30 and TRBJ1-6; D is ambiguous. The V gene's germline CDR1 is GTSNPN and CDR2 SVGIG (reference sequence). The length of the CDR3 is 10 residues. V dropped 8 bases and J dropped 12 bases, with 11 bases sitting between them. CDR3 loop: CAISPGPLHF. CDR3 coding DNA: TGTGCCATTTCCCCAGGACCCCTCCACTTT. Looking up the rest from reference TRBV30 and TRBJ1-6 gives the full variable domain: SQTIHQWPATLVQPVGSPLSLECTVEGTSNPNLYWYRQAAGRGLQLLFYSVGIGQISSEVPQNLSASRPQDRQFILSSKKLLLSDSGFYLCAISPGPLHFGNGTRLTVT.

The chain links TRBV6-1 to TRBJ2-7; possibly TRBD1 or TRBD2 for D (5 bases each). The V end lost 0 bases, the J end lost 5 bases, and 17 bases lay between the germline ends. In germline, CDR1 is MNHNS, CDR2 SASEGT. The CDR3 is made up of 16 amino acids. CDR3 sequence reads: CASSEARGTLSHEQYF. As DNA, the CDR3 is TGTGCCAGCAGTGAAGCGAGGGGAACTCTTAGTCACGAGCAGTACTTC.

V usage is TRBV5-1 and J usage is TRBJ1-1; D is perhaps TRBD1 (6 bases). The CDR3 sequence is 14 residues long. Germline CDR1 reads SGHRS; CDR2 reads YFSETQ. The ends were cut back, 2 bases at V and 6 bases at J, with 14 bases in the middle. In nucleotides, the CDR3 is TGCGCCAGCAGCTTAGATAATGGGGGCGCTGAAGCTTTCTTT. This sequence encodes CASSLDNGGAEAFF.

This clone was counted only a few times. This chain links TRBV5-1 with TRBJ2-7; 9 bases agree with TRBD2. After removal of 2 bases from V and 9 bases from J, the junction contained 9 bases not matched to a gene. The CDR3 is made up of 14 amino acids. Germline V CDR1 and CDR2: SGHRS, YFSETQ. This chain's CDR3 is CASSFSGGPPLQYF. The CDR3 DNA reads as TGCGCCAGCAGCTTTAGCGGGGGCCCTCCCTTGCAGTACTTC.

This chain links TRBV25-1 with TRBJ1-1; D is possibly TRBD1 (5 bases). The CDR3 contains 14 residues. The germline V and J ends were trimmed by 4 bases and 0 bases, with 9 bases remaining between them. Germline CDR1 is MGHDK and CDR2 is SYGVNS. CDR3 sequence: CASSVGGMNTEAFF. CDR3 DNA sequence: TGTGCCAGCAGTGTTGGGGGGATGAACACTGAAGCTTTCTTT. The entire variable domain, with the rest obtained from reference TRBV25-1 and TRBJ1-1, is as follows: EADIYQTPRYLVIGTGKKITLECSQTMGHDKMYWYQQDPGMELHLIHYSYGVNSTEKGDLSSESTVSRIRTEHFPLTLESARPSHTSQYLCASSVGGMNTEAFFGQGTRLTVV.

The chain has TRBV7-3 and TRBJ2-7, with D perhaps given as TRBD1 or TRBD2 (5 bases each). This CDR3 contains 14 residues. CDR1 is SGHTA and CDR2 is FQGTGA in the germline V gene. Trimming removed 2 bases from V and 2 bases from J, with 10 bases in between. DNA of the CDR3: TGTGCCAGCAGCTTAGTGGGGGATCCCTACGAGCAGTACTTC. Residues: CASSLVGDPYEQYF.

The chain employs TRBV19 and TRBJ2-3, with 7 bases matching TRBD1. Germline CDR1 LNHDA, CDR2 SQIVND (reference sequence). V gave up 5 bases and J gave up 2 bases; unmatched junction bases: 4. This CDR3 has 14 residues. The CDR3 nucleotides read TGTGCCAGTAGTGCCGGGACAGACACAGATACGCAGTATTTT. Protein: CASSAGTDTDTQYF. The full variable domain, in which reference TRBV19 and TRBJ2-3 provide the parts outside the CDR3, is DGGITQSPKYLFRKEGQNVTLSCEQNLNHDAMYWYRQDPGQGLRLIYYSQIVNDFQKGDIAEGYSVSREKKESFPLTVTSAQKNPTAFYLCASSAGTDTDTQYFGPGTRLTVL.

The rearrangement joins TRBV18 to TRBJ2-7, with 7 bases that match TRBD1. CDR3 length: 14 residues. CDR1 is KGHSH, CDR2 LQKENI, per germline. J was trimmed by 2 bases and V by 3 bases; bases with no gene match: 4. CDR3 sequence (DNA): TGTGCCAGCTCACCGGGACAGAATCCCTACGAGCAGTACTTC. It specifies CASSPGQNPYEQYF.

The chain couples TRBV18 to TRBJ1-5; 7 nucleotides match TRBD1. The CDR3 spans 15 residues. After removal of 5 bases from V and 1 base from J, the junction contained 5 bases not matched to a gene. The germline gives CDR1 KGHSH, CDR2 LQKENI. CDR3 nucleotide sequence: TGTGCCAGCTCAGATAAACAGGGGAGCAATCAGCCCCAGCATTTT. As protein: CASSDKQGSNQPQHF.

J is TRBJ1-6 and V is TRBV4-1; TRBD1 is a possible D gene (5 bases). The CDR3 runs to 16 residues. Germline CDR1 MGHRA, CDR2 YSYEKL. Trimming took 5 bases from V and 7 from J, leaving 18 bases between them. The CDR3 nucleotides read TGCGCCAGCAGCGCTGACGGGGGTATCGGGAATTCACCCCTCCACTTT. It translates to CASSADGGIGNSPLHF.

This clone has only one observation. At one end, the junction sequence differs from germline, possibly due to a read error. V gene TRBV4-1 combines with J gene TRBJ1-2, with 9 bases fitting TRBD1. There are 13 residues in the CDR3. Germline CDR1 reads MGHRA; CDR2 reads YSYEKL. The CDR3 sequence is CASSQVGGQGVSF. In DNA, the CDR3 is TGCGCCAGCAGCCAAGTAGGGGGACAGGGAGTCTCCTTC.

This clone appeared a few times. The CDR3 DNA is TGTGCCAGCAGCTTAGCGTGGCAAACCTCTGGAAACACCATATATTTT. Translated: CASSLAWQTSGNTIYF. V and J are TRBV7-2 and TRBJ1-3; D gene uncertain. Germline V gene sequence: CDR1 SGHTA, CDR2 FQGNSA. The CDR3 contains 16 residues. V shed 0 bases and J shed 0 bases, with 9 bases lying between them.

The chain carries TRBV3-1 (or the pseudogene TRBV3-2) and TRBJ1-1; 8 bases are a match to TRBD1. In germline, CDR1 is LGHDT, CDR2 YNNKEL (reference sequence). The CDR3 is 14 amino acids. The V gene end was trimmed by 3 bases and the J gene end by 4 bases; junction bases not matched to a gene: 4. Here the CDR3 DNA reads TGTGCCAGCAGCCAGGACAGGGTGACCACTGAAGCTTTCTTT. As protein: CASSQDRVTTEAFF.